The table lists the clone carrying this T cell receptor (beta chain) with a few counts. What it recognizes is unknown. The data stem from a study of T cells after yellow fever vaccination. Study-wide background: Some fractions had low cell numbers, and these were prepared with SMART-Seq v4 Ultra Low Input. Regarding the study as a whole: FACS-sorted repertoires might harbor abundant contaminating clonotypes from the bulk population. A large majority of primary-vaccination clones showed up again after the booster (around 96% CD4, 88% CD8).

TCRdb analysed the 5' RACE reads with MiXCR anew, one entry per CDR3 protein. The profile covers 500,000 to 650,000 distinct CDR3 sequences, with about 17% appearing a single time and 17% taken by the ten largest. CDR3 length: 15 amino acids. V was clipped by 5 bases and J by 7 bases; unmatched bases: 7. From germline, CDR1 is KGHDR and CDR2 SFDVKD. Sequences were derived from PBMCs, sampled around 5 days after the first yellow fever vaccination. The rearrangement joins TRBV24-1 to TRBJ2-2; 9 bases are shared with TRBD1. The clonotype comes from a man aged 18 to 35 who received the YFV17D yellow fever vaccine. As DNA, the CDR3 is TGTGCCACCAGTGGGAACAGGGGGCGCGACGGGGAGCTGTTTTTT. Protein sequence: CATSGNRGRDGELFF.